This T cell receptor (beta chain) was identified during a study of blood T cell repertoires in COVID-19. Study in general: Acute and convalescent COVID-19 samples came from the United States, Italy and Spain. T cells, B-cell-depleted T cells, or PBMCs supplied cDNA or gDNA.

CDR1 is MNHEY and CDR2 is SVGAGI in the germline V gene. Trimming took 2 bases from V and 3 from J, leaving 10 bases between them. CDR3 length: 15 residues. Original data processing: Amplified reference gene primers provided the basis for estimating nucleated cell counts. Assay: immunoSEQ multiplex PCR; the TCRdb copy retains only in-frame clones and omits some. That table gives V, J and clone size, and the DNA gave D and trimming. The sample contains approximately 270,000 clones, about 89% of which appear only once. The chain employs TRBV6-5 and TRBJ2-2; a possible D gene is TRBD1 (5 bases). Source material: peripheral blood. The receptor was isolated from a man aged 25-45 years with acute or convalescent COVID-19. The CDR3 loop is CASSYLQADTGELFF. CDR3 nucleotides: TGTGCCAGCAGTTACCTACAGGCCGACACCGGGGAGCTGTTTTTT.